These T cell receptor beta chains were read from a single sample in a study of ipilimumab plus nivolumab after autologous stem cell transplantation. The method was immunoSEQ multiplex PCR; TCRdb's version includes in-frame clones alone and lacks a portion of them. The sample yields roughly 16,000 clones, 75% to 85% seen once. The source was PBMCs, collected in a trial of ipilimumab plus nivolumab as post-transplant consolidation. Receptor source: a male donor with diffuse large B-cell lymphoma. Each CDR3 is given with its conserved first and last residue.

j_call: TRBJ2-7; v_call: TRBV25-1; cdr3_aa: CASSDDRKTYEQYF
j_call: TRBJ2-3; v_call: TRBV7-9; cdr3_aa: CASSLAQLTDTQYF
j_call: TRBJ2-3; v_call: TRBV20-1; cdr3_aa: CSAFGDTQYF
j_call: TRBJ1-3; v_call: TRBV19; cdr3_aa: CASRPQGAGGNTIYF
j_call: TRBJ2-7; v_call: TRBV11-3; cdr3_aa: CASSLAVAEQYF
j_call: TRBJ1-5; v_call: TRBV10-3; cdr3_aa: CAISESALTSNQPQHF
j_call: TRBJ1-2; v_call: TRBV30; cdr3_aa: CAWSRWDSDYGYTF